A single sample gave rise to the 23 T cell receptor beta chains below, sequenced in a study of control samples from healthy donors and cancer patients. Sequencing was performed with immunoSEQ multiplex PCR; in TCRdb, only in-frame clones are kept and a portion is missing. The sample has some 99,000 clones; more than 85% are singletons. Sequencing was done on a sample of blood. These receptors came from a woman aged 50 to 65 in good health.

In DNA, the CDR3 is TGTGCCAGCAGTGGGTGGGATTACACAGATACGCAGTATTTT. It specifies CASSGWDYTDTQYF. The V gene is TRBV2, the J gene TRBJ2-3; D is undetermined. The germline gives CDR1 SNHLY, CDR2 FYNNEI. V shed 4 bases and J shed 2 bases, with 10 bases lying between them. The CDR3 has 14 residues. The variable domain in full, with the rest retrieved from reference TRBV2 and TRBJ2-3, is EPEVTQTPSHQVTQMGQEVILRCVPISNHLYFYWYRQILGQKVEFLVSFYNNEISEKSEIFDDQFSVERPDGSNFTLKIRSTKLEDSAMYFCASSGWDYTDTQYFGPGTRLTVL.

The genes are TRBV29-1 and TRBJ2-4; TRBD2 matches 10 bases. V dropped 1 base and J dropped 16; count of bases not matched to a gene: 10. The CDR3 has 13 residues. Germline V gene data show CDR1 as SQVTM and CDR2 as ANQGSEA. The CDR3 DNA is TGCAGCGTTGAAGTTGATCCTAGCGGGGGTAGATACTTC. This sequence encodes CSVEVDPSGGRYF.

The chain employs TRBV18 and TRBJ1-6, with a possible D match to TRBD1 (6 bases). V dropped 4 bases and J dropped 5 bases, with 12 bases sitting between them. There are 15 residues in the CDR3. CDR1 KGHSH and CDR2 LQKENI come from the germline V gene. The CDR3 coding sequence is TGTGCCAGCTCACTACAGGGAACGGATAATTCACCCCTCCACTTT. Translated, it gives CASSLQGTDNSPLHF.

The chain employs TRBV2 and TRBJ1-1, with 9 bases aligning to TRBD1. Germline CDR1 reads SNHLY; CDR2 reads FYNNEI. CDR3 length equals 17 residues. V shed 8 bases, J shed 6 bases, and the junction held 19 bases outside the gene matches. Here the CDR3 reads CASGPYHAGTGSPEAFF. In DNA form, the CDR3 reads TGTGCCAGCGGGCCCTATCATGCCGGGACAGGGTCCCCTGAAGCTTTCTTT.

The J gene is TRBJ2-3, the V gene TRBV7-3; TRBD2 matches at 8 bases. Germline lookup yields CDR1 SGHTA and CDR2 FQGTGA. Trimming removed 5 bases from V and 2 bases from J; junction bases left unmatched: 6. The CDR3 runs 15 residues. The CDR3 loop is CASSAERGLTDTQYF. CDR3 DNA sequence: TGTGCCAGCAGCGCTGAGCGGGGGCTCACAGATACGCAGTATTTT.

CDR3 nucleotides: TGCAGCGGTCAGGGAGGTAGTCTCGAAGCTTTCTTT. Amino acids: CSGQGGSLEAFF. This sequence joins TRBV29-1 and TRBJ1-1; D is perhaps TRBD1 (5 bases). V was clipped by 7 bases and J by 8 bases, with 17 bases between them. Germline-derived CDR1 and CDR2 are SQVTM and ANQGSEA. This CDR3 is built from 12 residues.

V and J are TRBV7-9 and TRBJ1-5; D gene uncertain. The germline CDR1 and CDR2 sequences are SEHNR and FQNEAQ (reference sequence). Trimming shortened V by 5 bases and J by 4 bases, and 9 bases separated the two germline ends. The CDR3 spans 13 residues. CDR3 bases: TGTGCCAGCAGCCAAGATCCGAATCAGCCCCAGCATTTT. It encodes CASSQDPNQPQHF.

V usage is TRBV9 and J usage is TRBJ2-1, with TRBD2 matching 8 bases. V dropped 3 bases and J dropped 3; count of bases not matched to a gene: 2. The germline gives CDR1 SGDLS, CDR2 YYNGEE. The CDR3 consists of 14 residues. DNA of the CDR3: TGTGCCAGCAGCGAAACTAGCGGCTACAATGAGCAGTTCTTC. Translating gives CASSETSGYNEQFF.

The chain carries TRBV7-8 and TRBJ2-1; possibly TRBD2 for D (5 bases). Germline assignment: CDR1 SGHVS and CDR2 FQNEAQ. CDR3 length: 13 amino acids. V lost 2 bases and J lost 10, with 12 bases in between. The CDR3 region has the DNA TGTGCCAGCAGCTTAAACAGAGAGCGGGAGCAGTTCTTC. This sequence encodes CASSLNREREQFF.

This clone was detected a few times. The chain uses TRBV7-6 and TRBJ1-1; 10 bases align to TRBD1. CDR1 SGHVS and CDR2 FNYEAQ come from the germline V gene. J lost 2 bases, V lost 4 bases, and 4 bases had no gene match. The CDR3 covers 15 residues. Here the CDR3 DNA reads TGTGCCAGCAGCTCACGGGACAGGGGAAACACTGAAGCTTTCTTT. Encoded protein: CASSSRDRGNTEAFF.

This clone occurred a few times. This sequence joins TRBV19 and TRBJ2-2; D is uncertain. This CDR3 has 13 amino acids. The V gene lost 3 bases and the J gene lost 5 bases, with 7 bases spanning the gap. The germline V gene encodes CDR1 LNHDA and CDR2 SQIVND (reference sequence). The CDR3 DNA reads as TGTGCCAGTAGTATGGGTGGGACCGGGGAGCTGTTTTTT. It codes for CASSMGGTGELFF.

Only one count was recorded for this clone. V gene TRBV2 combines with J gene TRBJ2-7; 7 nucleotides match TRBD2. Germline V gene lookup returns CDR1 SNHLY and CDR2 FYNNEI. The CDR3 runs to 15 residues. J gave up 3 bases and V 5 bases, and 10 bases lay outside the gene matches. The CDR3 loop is CASSPRGVDSYEQYV. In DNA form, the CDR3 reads TGTGCCAGCAGTCCCCGGGGGGTAGACAGCTACGAGCAGTACGTC.

In nucleotides, the CDR3 is TGTGCCAGCAGCTTAGTAGTCAGTCGAACCGGGGAGCTGTTTTTT. Translation: CASSLVVSRTGELFF. The V call is TRBV7-9, the J call TRBJ2-2, with D uncertain. Germline CDR1 SEHNR, CDR2 FQNEAQ (reference sequence). This CDR3 comprises 15 residues. With 1 base removed from V and 5 bases from J, the gap between germline ends came to 11 bases.

The CDR3 here is CASSIDLSTSGRREQFF. Written as DNA, the CDR3 is TGTGCCAGTAGTATAGATCTATCGACTAGCGGGAGAAGGGAGCAGTTCTTC. J is TRBJ2-1 and V is TRBV19; 12 bases align to TRBD2. The ends lost 0 bases at V and 10 bases at J; junction bases unmatched: 10. The CDR3 runs to 17 residues. The germline V gene encodes CDR1 LNHDA and CDR2 SQIVND (reference sequence).

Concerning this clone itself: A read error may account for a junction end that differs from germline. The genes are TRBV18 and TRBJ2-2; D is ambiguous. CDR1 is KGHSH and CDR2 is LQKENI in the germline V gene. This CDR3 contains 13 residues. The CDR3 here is CASSPAKTGELFF. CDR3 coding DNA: TGTGCCAGCTCACCAGCGAAAACCGGGGAGCTGTTTTTT.

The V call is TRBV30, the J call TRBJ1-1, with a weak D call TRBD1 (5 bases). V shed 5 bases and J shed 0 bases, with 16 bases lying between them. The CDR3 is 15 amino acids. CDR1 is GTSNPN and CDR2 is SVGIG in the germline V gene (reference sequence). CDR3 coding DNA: TGTGCCTGGGATCCTTACAGGAGCTTGAACACTGAAGCTTTCTTT. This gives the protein CAWDPYRSLNTEAFF.

The CDR3 sequence is CAWRSVGDGNIQYF. Written as DNA, the CDR3 is TGTGCCTGGAGATCAGTCGGAGACGGAAACATTCAGTACTTC. V is TRBV30 and J is TRBJ2-4; D unclear. Germline CDR1 is GTSNPN and CDR2 is SVGIG (reference sequence). Trimming took 3 bases from V and 6 from J, leaving 15 bases between them. The CDR3 is 14 amino acids.

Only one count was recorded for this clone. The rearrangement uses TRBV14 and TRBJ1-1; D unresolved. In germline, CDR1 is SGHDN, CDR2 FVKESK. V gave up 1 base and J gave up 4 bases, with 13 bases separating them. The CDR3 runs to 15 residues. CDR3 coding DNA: TGTGCCAGCAGCCAAGGTCTTTTACGGGCCACTGAAGCTTTCTTT. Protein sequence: CASSQGLLRATEAFF. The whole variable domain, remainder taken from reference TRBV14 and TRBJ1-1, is EAGVTQFPSHSVIEKGQTVTLRCDPISGHDNLYWYRRVMGKEIKFLLHFVKESKQDESGMPNNRFLAERTGGTYSTLKVQPAELEDSGVYFCASSQGLLRATEAFFGQGTRLTVV.

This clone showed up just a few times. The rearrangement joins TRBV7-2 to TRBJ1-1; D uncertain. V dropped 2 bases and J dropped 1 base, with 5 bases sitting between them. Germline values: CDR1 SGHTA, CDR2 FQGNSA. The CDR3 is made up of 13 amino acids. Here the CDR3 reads CASSLRKNTEAFF. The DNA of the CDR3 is TGTGCCAGCAGCTTAAGGAAGAACACTGAAGCTTTCTTT.

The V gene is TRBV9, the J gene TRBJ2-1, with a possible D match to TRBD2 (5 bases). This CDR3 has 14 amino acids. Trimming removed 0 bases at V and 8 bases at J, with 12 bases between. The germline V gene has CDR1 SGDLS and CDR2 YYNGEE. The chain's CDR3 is CASSVEGGGYEQFF. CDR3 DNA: TGTGCCAGCAGCGTAGAGGGCGGCGGGTATGAGCAGTTCTTC.

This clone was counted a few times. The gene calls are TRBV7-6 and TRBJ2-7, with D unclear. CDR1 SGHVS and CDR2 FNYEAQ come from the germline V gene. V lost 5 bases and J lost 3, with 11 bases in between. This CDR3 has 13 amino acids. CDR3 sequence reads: CASSPQDGYEQYV. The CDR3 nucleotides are TGTGCCAGCAGCCCGCAGGACGGCTACGAGCAGTACGTC.

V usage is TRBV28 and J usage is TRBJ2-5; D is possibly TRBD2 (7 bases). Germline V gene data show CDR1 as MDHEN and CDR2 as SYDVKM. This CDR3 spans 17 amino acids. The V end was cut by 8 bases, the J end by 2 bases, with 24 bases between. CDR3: CASWALRGGTNQETQYF. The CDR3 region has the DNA TGTGCCAGCTGGGCGTTAAGGGGGGGGACTAATCAAGAGACCCAGTACTTC.

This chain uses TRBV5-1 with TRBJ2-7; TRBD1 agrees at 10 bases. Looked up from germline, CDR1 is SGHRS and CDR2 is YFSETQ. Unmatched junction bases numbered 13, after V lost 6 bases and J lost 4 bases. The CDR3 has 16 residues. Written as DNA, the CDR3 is TGCGCCAGCAACACCGGGACAGGGGATATTGGTTACGAGCAGTACTTC. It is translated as CASNTGTGDIGYEQYF.